This T cell receptor beta chain derives from a study of T-cell memory formation after mild COVID-19 (dated by TCRdb to the early 2020s). A note on the overall study: TCR sequence clusters from the two donors were largely donor specific. Two young, previously healthy adult volunteers, one female and one male, were included in the cohort. T-cell clones expanding and contracting after mild COVID-19 in a couple of donors were tracked by longitudinal TCRalpha and TCRbeta repertoire sequencing. The paper's findings and limits, for the study overall: Contracting CD4+ clones appeared mostly in the CM and EM memory subsets, whereas CD8+ clones were enriched in EMRA. From day 15 to 85, contracting clones showed balanced CD4/CD8 phenotypes, whereas a second wave of clones that expanded from day 15 to 37 leaned towards CD4+. Some responding clones were detected in pre-infection memory, which suggested that pre-existing cross-reactive memory T cells had joined the SARS-CoV-2 response. The study included only a couple of mild cases, and larger cohorts that include severe cases with pre-infection samples were judged to be necessary. The second-wave clones that peaked on day 37 were not confirmed to be SARS-CoV-2 specific.

Ficoll-Paque density gradient centrifugation was the method used to isolate PBMCs. The data were produced on an Illumina NovaSeq 6000. TCRalpha and TCRbeta cDNA libraries were built by 5'RACE with constant-segment primers, adding sample barcodes and unique molecular identifiers. Trizol reagent was used to extract RNA from every sample. Library amplification was performed in two PCR steps, and a second sample barcode and Illumina TruSeq adapters were introduced in the second step. The libraries were sequenced on an Illumina NovaSeq using 2 x 150 bp paired-end reads. Per the original workflow: Reads were demultiplexed and collapsed into UMI-guided consensus sequences with migec v1.2.7. Using mixcr v2.1.11, UMI consensuses were aligned to TRA and TRB V and J templates and then assembled into clonotypes. A clonotype was counted as expanded or contracted only when both edgeR and NoisET called the clonotype significant, with the noise models trained on biological replicates. edgeR calls used a false discovery rate-adjusted p below 0.01 and a log2 fold-change threshold of 1. As an exploratory analysis of dynamics, max-normalized trajectories of the 1000 most abundant clonotypes were examined with PCA combined with hierarchical clustering. Separately sequenced CD4+ and CD8+ repertoires were used to assign a CD4 or CD8 phenotype to each responding clone. TCRdb reworked the public reads: Q25 trimming with fastp, MiXCR clone assembly, productive beta chains retained. Duplicate CDR3 protein sequences are folded into a single record with the most common DNA and genes. The V and J calls come from TCRdb's annotation, not from the publication. For this sample the table gives about 400,000 distinct CDR3 sequences, of which approximately 15% were detected only once. The ten largest account for under 25% of the sample.

The CDR3 sequence holds 13 residues, the cysteine and phenylalanine included. Of all the DNA, just the CDR3 is kept, 39 bases in frame from base 1. V is reduced by 5 bases and J by 7 bases, leaving a spacing of 15 bases between them. The germline V gene (reference sequence) sets CDR1 to SGHKS and CDR2 to YYEKEE. Comment on this clonotype: Its cognate antigen has yet to be identified. No much larger clonotype is one base removed from it; base qualities were not supplied.

This sequence originates from a man younger than 35 who had mild COVID-19 (a few samples of this study predate the infection). The sample titles of this study are shuffled in the database, so cell type and time point are left out; the donor was told from shared clones. The rearrangement combines TRBV5-5 with TRBJ1-1; there is no confident call for the D gene. Sequences were obtained from PBMCs or a T cell subset sorted from them (not recorded which). The CDR3 reads CASSSRTPREAFF. At the DNA level, the sequence is TGTGCCAGCAGTTCGCGGACTCCCCGTGAAGCTTTCTTT. Extended through the reference TRBV5-5 and TRBJ1-1 proteins, this CDR3 yields the full variable domain: DAGVTQSPTHLIKTRGQQVTLRCSPISGHKSVSWYQQVLGQGPQFIFQYYEKEERGRGNFPDRFSARQFPNYSSELNVNALLLGDSALYLCASSSRTPREAFFGQGTRLTVV.